One sample yielded the 14 T cell receptor beta chains listed below, sequenced in a study of cytomegalovirus exposure and HLA in healthy donors. Only in-frame clones appear in the TCRdb table, and some are missing; sequencing was by immunoSEQ multiplex PCR. The sample has 95,000 to 150,000 clones, around 90% seen once. Sequenced: PBMCs. The receptor source for this set is a woman aged 18-29 years in good health and CMV-seronegative.

This chain connects TRBV10-3 to TRBJ1-4, with 9 bases matching TRBD1. Germline CDR1 reads ENHRY; CDR2 reads SYGVKD. V lost 10 bases and J lost 3; bases outside the gene matches: 6. The CDR3 covers 14 residues. The CDR3 loop is CASRDRESNEKLFF. Written as DNA, the CDR3 is TGTGCCAGCCGGGACAGGGAGTCTAATGAAAAACTGTTTTTT.

The chain joins TRBV30 to TRBJ1-1; maybe TRBD1 (5 bases). The CDR3 loop spans 12 amino acids. Germline V gives CDR1 GTSNPN, CDR2 SVGIG (reference sequence). Between the trimmed V and J ends, which lost 4 bases and 4 bases, there was a span of 10 bases. In nucleotides, the CDR3 is TGTGCCTGGAACCCCGGGGGCACTGAAGCTTTCTTT. Encoded protein: CAWNPGGTEAFF.

The chain couples TRBV29-1 to TRBJ2-7; maybe TRBD2 (5 bases). The CDR3 has 12 amino acids. CDR1 is SQVTM and CDR2 is ANQGSEA in the germline V gene. V dropped 2 bases and J dropped 3 bases, with 8 bases sitting between them. The CDR3 DNA sequence: TGCAGCGTTGAATCTAGCTTCTACGAGCAGTACTTC. Amino acid sequence: CSVESSFYEQYF.

The chain couples TRBV5-5 to TRBJ2-7, with 9 bases matching TRBD1. The V gene end was trimmed by 4 bases and the J gene end by 6 bases; junction bases not matched to a gene: 11. This CDR3 region has 15 residues. Per the germline V gene, CDR1 is SGHKS and CDR2 is YYEKEE (reference sequence). CDR3 nucleotides: TGTGCCAGCAGCCCGAGGACAGGGGACGTCACCGAGCAGTACTTC. Translating gives CASSPRTGDVTEQYF.

CDR3 in DNA: TGTGCCATCAGTTCTAGCGGGAGGGCCTTCAATGAGCAGTTCTTC. It codes for CAISSSGRAFNEQFF. V gene TRBV10-3 combines with J gene TRBJ2-1; 12 bases are shared with TRBD2. Germline lookup yields CDR1 ENHRY and CDR2 SYGVKD. This CDR3 has 15 amino acids. V trimming: 5 bases; J trimming: 6 bases; junction bases outside the gene matches: 5.

The chain joins TRBV6-5 to TRBJ1-1; the match to TRBD1 covers 10 bases. CDR1 MNHEY and CDR2 SVGAGI come from the germline V gene. CDR3 length equals 13 residues. V shed 4 bases, J shed 13 bases, and the junction held 9 bases outside the gene matches. CDR3 sequence reads: CASSWTGGGLGFF. The DNA of the CDR3 is TGTGCCAGCAGTTGGACAGGGGGGGGCCTAGGTTTCTTT.

The gene calls are TRBV6-5 and TRBJ1-1; D remains ambiguous. CDR1 and CDR2 from the germline V gene are MNHEY and SVGAGI. Trimming stripped 6 bases from V and 1 base from J, with 12 bases between. The CDR3 sequence is 14 residues long. The CDR3 sequence is CASSSIRTNTEAFF. CDR3 DNA: TGTGCCAGCAGCTCTATTAGAACGAACACTGAAGCTTTCTTT.

Only one count was recorded for this clone. The CDR3 here is CASSYVQGMNTEAFF. CDR3 coding DNA: TGTGCCAGCAGTTACGTCCAGGGGATGAACACTGAAGCTTTCTTT. The J gene is TRBJ1-1, the V gene TRBV6-5; D perhaps matches TRBD1 (6 bases). Trimming pared 2 bases from V and 0 bases from J, leaving 10 bases between. The CDR3 has 15 residues. CDR1 and CDR2 from the germline V gene are MNHEY and SVGAGI.

V is TRBV6-1 and J is TRBJ1-1; D is unclear. Germline V lookup: CDR1 MNHNS, CDR2 SASEGT. The CDR3 spans 15 residues. V gave up 2 bases and J gave up 4 bases, with 14 bases separating them. The CDR3 DNA sequence: TGTGCCAGCAGTGAAATACCGGGCGCGGGCACTGAAGCTTTCTTT. Protein: CASSEIPGAGTEAFF.

The chain carries TRBV9 and TRBJ2-1, with D unresolved. The CDR3 has 11 residues. Germline V lookup: CDR1 SGDLS, CDR2 YYNGEE. Trimming took 3 bases from V and 5 from J, leaving 3 bases between them. CDR3 nucleotide sequence: TGTGCCAGCAGCGCGGACAATGAGCAGTTCTTC. Translated: CASSADNEQFF.

This chain uses TRBV18 with TRBJ2-7; 9 bases line up with TRBD2. This CDR3 has 15 amino acids. Trimming removed 3 bases from V and 0 bases from J; junction bases left unmatched: 3. Germline V CDR1 and CDR2: KGHSH, LQKENI. CDR3 residues: CASSPGTSRSYEQYF. In DNA, the CDR3 is TGTGCCAGCTCACCGGGGACTAGCCGCTCCTACGAGCAGTACTTC.

The chain recombines TRBV28 with TRBJ1-1, with D maybe TRBD1 (5 bases). The CDR3 sequence is 14 residues long. Between the trimmed V and J ends, which lost 5 bases and 0 bases, there was a span of 10 bases. Germline CDR1 and CDR2: MDHEN and SYDVKM. The CDR3 loop reads CASSTSGMNTEAFF. CDR3 in DNA: TGTGCCAGCAGTACGTCAGGGATGAACACTGAAGCTTTCTTT.

The rearrangement uses TRBV13 and TRBJ2-3; TRBD1 agrees at 10 bases. The V gene's germline CDR1 is PRHDT and CDR2 FYEKMQ (reference sequence). CDR3 size: 15 residues. V lost 5 bases, J lost 5 bases, and 7 bases stayed unmatched. The CDR3 protein is CASSRPGQGIDTQYF. The CDR3 DNA sequence: TGTGCCAGCAGCCGGCCGGGACAGGGGATAGATACGCAGTATTTT.

On this clone: The junction and the germline gene differ at one end; a read error may be behind it. The chain recombines TRBV10-3 with TRBJ2-7, with TRBD2 matching 8 bases. The germline V gene has CDR1 ENHRY and CDR2 SYGVKD. The CDR3 extends over 11 amino acids. Here the CDR3 reads CAISDLGLGLF. CDR3 nucleotides: TGTGCCATCAGTGATCTGGGACTAGGCTTGTTC.